A single TCR beta chain is shown here with its context. This sample is drawn from a study of cytomegalovirus exposure and HLA in healthy donors. PCR primers comprised 60 Vbeta and 13 Jbeta primers. The table came from immunoSEQ multiplex PCR; TCRdb's copy has only in-frame clones and leaves some out. The table shows approximately 120,000 clones, with 80% to 85% occurring only once. Germline assignment: CDR1 SNHLY and CDR2 FYNNEI. This CDR3 spans 13 amino acids. V lost 6 bases and J 2 bases, leaving 8 bases between the germline ends. The sample taken for sequencing was PBMCs. The chain recombines TRBV2 with TRBJ1-5; D gene uncertain. The clonotype originates from a woman aged 30 to 39 in good health and CMV-seronegative. In DNA form, the CDR3 reads TGTGCCAGCAGCGGGATGGGCAATCAGCCCCAGCATTTT. It encodes CASSGMGNQPQHF.